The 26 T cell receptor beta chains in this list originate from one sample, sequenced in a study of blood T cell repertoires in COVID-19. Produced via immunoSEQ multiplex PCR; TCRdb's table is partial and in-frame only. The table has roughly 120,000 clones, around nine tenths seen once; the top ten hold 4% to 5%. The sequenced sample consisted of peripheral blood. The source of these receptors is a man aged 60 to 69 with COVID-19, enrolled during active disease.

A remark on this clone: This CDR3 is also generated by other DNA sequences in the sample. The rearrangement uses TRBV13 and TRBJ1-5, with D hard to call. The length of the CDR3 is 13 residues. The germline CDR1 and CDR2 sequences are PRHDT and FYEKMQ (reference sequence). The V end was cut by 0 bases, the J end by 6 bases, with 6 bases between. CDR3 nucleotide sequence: TGTGCCAGCAGCTTAGGCCTCTTTCAGCCCCAGCATTTT. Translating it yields CASSLGLFQPQHF. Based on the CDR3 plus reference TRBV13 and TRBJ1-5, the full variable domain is AAGVIQSPRHLIKEKRETATLKCYPIPRHDTVYWYQQGPGQDPQFLISFYEKMQSDKGSIPDRFSAQQFSDYHSELNMSSLELGDSALYFCASSLGLFQPQHFGDGTRLSIL.

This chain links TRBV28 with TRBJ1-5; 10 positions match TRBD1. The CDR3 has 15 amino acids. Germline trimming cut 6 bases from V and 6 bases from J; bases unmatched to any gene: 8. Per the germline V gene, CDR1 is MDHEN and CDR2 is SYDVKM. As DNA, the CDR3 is TGTGCCAGCAGCACTGGACAGGGGGATAGTCAGCCCCAGCATTTT. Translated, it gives CASSTGQGDSQPQHF.

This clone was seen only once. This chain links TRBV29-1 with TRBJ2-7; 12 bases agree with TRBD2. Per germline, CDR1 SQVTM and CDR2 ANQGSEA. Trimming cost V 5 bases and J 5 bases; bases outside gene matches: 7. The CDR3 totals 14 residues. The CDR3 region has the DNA TGCAGCGTTAGAAGACTAGCGGGAGACAACGAGCAGTACTTC. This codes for CSVRRLAGDNEQYF.

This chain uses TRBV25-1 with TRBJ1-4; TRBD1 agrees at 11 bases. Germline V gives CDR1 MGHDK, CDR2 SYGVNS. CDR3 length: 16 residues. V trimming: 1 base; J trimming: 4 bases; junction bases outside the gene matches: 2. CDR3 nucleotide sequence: TGTGCCAGCAGTGAATGGACAGGGGGCATTAATGAAAAACTGTTTTTT. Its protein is CASSEWTGGINEKLFF. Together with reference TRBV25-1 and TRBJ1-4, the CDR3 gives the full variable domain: EADIYQTPRYLVIGTGKKITLECSQTMGHDKMYWYQQDPGMELHLIHYSYGVNSTEKGDLSSESTVSRIRTEHFPLTLESARPSHTSQYLCASSEWTGGINEKLFFGSGTQLSVL.

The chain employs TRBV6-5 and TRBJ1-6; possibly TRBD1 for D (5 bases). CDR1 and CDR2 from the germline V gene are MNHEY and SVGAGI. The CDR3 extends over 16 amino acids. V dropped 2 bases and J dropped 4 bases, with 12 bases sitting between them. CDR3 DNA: TGTGCCAGCAGTTACAGTCAGGGCATATATAATTCACCCCTCCACTTT. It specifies CASSYSQGIYNSPLHF.

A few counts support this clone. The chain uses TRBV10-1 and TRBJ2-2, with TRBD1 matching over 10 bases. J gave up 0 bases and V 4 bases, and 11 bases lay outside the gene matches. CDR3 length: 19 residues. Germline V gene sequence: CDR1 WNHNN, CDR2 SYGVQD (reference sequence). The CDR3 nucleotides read TGCGCCAGCAGTGGACAGGACAGGGGGGAAGGCGCGAACACCGGGGAGCTGTTTTTT. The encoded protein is CASSGQDRGEGANTGELFF.

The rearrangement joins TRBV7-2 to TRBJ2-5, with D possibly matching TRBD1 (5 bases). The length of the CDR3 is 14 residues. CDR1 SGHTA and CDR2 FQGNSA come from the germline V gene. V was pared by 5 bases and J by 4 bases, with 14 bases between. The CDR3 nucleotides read TGTGCCAGCAGCCTCGGTGGCAGGGTAGAGACCCAGTACTTC. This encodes CASSLGGRVETQYF. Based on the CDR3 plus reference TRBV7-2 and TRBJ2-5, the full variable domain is GAGVSQSPSNKVTEKGKDVELRCDPISGHTALYWYRQSLGQGLEFLIYFQGNSAPDKSGLPSDRFSAERTGGSVSTLTIQRTQQEDSAVYLCASSLGGRVETQYFGPGTRLLVL.

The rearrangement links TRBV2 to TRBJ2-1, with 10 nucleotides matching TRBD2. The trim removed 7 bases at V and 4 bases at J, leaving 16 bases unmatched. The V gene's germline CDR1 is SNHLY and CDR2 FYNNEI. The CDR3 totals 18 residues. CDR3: CASKAGLAVTARYNEQFF. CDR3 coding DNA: TGTGCCAGCAAAGCCGGACTAGCGGTGACGGCTAGGTACAATGAGCAGTTCTTC. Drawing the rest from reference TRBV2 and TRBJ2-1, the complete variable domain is EPEVTQTPSHQVTQMGQEVILRCVPISNHLYFYWYRQILGQKVEFLVSFYNNEISEKSEIFDDQFSVERPDGSNFTLKIRSTKLEDSAMYFCASKAGLAVTARYNEQFFGPGTRLTVL.

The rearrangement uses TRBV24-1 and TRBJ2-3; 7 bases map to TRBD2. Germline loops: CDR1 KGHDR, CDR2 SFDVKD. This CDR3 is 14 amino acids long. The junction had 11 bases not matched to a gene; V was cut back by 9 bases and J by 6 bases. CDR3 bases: TGTGCCACCGGGTCCCTGGGGGAGGGGGATACGCAGTATTTT. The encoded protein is CATGSLGEGDTQYF.

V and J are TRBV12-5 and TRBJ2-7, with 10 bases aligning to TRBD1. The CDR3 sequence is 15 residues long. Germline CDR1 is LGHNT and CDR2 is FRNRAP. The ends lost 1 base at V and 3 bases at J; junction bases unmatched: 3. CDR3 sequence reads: CASGLGGQGIYEQYF. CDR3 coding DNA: TGTGCTAGTGGTTTGGGGGGACAGGGGATCTACGAGCAGTACTTC.

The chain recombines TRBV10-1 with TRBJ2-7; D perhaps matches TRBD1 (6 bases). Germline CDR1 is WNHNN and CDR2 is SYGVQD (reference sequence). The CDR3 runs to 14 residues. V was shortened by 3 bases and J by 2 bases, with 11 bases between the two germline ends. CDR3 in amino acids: CASSEQGETYEQYF. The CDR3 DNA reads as TGCGCCAGCAGTGAACAGGGTGAAACCTACGAGCAGTACTTC.

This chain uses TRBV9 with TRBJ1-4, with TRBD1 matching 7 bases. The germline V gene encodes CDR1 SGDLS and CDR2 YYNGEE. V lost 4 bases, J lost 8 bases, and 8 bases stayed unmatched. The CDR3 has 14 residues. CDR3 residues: CASSKRGQGEKLFF. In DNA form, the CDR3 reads TGTGCCAGCAGCAAAAGGGGGCAGGGAGAAAAACTGTTTTTT.

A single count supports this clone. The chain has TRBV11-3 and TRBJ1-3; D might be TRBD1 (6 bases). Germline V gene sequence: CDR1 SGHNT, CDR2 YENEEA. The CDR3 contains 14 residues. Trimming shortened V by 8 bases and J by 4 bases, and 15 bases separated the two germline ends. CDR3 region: CASRSTGGGNTIYF. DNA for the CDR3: TGTGCCAGCCGATCGACAGGAGGAGGAAACACCATATATTTT.

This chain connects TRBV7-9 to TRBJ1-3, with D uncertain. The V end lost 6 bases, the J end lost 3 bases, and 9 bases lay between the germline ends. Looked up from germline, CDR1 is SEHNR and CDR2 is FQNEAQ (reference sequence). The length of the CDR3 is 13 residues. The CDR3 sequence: CASRPAGGNTIYF. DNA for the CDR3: TGTGCCAGCAGACCGGCGGGTGGAAACACCATATATTTT.

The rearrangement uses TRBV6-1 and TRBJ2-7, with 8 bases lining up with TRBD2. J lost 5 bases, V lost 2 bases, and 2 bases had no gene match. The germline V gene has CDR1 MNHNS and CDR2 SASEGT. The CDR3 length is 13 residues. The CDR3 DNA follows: TGTGCCAGCAGTGAAACGCGGGAGGACGAGCAGTACTTC. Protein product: CASSETREDEQYF.

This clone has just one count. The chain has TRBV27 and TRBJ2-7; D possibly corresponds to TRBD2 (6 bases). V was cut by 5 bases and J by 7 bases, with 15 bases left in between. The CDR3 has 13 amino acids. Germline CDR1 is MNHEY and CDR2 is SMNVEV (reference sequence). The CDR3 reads CASSMDYVGEQYF. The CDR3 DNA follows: TGTGCCAGCAGTATGGACTATGTTGGGGAGCAGTACTTC.

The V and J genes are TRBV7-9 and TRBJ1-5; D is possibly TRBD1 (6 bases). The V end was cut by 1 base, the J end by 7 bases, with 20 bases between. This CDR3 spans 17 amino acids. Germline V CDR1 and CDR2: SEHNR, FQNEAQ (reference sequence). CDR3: CASSLGARGQKGQPQHF. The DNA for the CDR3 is TGTGCCAGCAGCTTAGGAGCGCGGGGGCAAAAAGGACAGCCCCAGCATTTT.

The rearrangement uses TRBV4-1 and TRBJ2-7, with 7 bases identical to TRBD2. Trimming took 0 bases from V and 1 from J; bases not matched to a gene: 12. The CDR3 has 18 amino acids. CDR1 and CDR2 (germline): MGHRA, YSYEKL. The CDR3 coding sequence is TGCGCCAGCAGCCAAGAAATGGGGGGGAGTAGCCGTTCCTACGAGCAGTACTTC. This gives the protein CASSQEMGGSSRSYEQYF.

CDR3 protein: CASSLGVAGVKDNEQFF. CDR3 bases: TGTGCCAGCAGCTTAGGAGTAGCGGGAGTAAAAGACAATGAGCAGTTCTTC. The V gene is TRBV11-3, the J gene TRBJ2-1; 9 bases are shared with TRBD2. CDR1 and CDR2 from the germline V gene are SGHNT and YENEEA. V shed 1 base and J 5 bases; nucleotides not matched to a gene: 9. The CDR3 extends over 17 amino acids.

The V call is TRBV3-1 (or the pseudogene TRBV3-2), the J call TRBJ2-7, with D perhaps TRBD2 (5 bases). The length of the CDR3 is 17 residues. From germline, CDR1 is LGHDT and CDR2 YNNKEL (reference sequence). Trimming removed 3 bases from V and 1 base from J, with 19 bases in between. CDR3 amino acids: CASSHTGGASYSYEQYF. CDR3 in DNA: TGTGCCAGCAGCCACACCGGAGGCGCGAGCTATTCCTACGAGCAGTACTTC.

In nucleotides, the CDR3 is TGTGCCAGCAGCTTGGGGACGACAGTGAACACTGAAGCTTTCTTT. Translated: CASSLGTTVNTEAFF. The gene calls are TRBV5-6 and TRBJ1-1; D is perhaps TRBD1 (5 bases). The CDR3 spans 15 residues. The V and J ends lost 0 bases and 0 bases respectively, with 9 bases between them. CDR1 SGHDT and CDR2 YYEEEE come from the germline V gene.

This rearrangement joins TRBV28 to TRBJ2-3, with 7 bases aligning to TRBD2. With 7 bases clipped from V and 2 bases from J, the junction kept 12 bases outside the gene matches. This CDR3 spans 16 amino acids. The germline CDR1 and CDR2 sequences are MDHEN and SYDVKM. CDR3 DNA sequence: TGTGCCAGCAACCTCTTGAGGGGACTAAACACAGATACGCAGTATTTT. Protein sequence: CASNLLRGLNTDTQYF.

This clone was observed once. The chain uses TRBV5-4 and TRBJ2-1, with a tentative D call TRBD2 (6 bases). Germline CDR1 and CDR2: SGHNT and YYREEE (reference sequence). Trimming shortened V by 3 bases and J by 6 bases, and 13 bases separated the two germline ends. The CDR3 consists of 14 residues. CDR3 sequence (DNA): TGTGCCAGCAGCTACTCTAGCGATCCCAATGAGCAGTTCTTC. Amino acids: CASSYSSDPNEQFF.

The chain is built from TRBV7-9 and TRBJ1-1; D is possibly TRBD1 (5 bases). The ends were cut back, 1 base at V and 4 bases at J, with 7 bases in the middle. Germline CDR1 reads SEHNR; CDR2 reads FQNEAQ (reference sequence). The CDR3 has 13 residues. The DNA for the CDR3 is TGTGCCAGCAGCTTAGGCGGGGGCACTGAAGCTTTCTTT. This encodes CASSLGGGTEAFF. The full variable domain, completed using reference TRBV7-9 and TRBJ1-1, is DTGVSQNPRHKITKRGQNVTFRCDPISEHNRLYWYRQTLGQGPEFLTYFQNEAQLEKSRLLSDRFSAERPKGSFSTLEIQRTEQGDSAMYLCASSLGGGTEAFFGQGTRLTVV.

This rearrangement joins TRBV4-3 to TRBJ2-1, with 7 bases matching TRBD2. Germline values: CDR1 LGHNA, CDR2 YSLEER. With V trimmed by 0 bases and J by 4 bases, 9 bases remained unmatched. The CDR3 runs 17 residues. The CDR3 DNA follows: TGCGCCAGCAGCCAAGATAGCTGGCCCGGGGGGTACAATGAGCAGTTCTTC. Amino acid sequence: CASSQDSWPGGYNEQFF.

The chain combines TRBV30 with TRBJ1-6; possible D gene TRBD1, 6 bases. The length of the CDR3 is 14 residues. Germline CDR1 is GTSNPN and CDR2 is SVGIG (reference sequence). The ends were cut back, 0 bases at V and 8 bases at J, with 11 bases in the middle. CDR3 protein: CAWSVTGWDSPLHF. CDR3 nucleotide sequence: TGTGCCTGGAGTGTAACAGGGTGGGATTCACCCCTCCACTTT.